The table lists the clone carrying this T cell receptor beta chain with a few counts. The library targeted TCRbeta and was prepared with unique molecular identifiers. TCRdb used MiXCR to reprocess the PCR reads, holding one entry per CDR3 protein. The table records about 540,000 distinct CDR3 sequences, 18% of them present only once. The sample originates from a study of T-cell reconstitution after alpha-beta-depleted transplantation in children. The specimen was PBMCs from the stem cell graft donor, collected from the stem cell graft. The clonotype was recovered from a human donor who donated a stem cell graft to a child with acute lymphoblastic leukemia.

CDR3 sequence reads: CSVEGWGDEQFF. DNA for the CDR3: TGCAGCGTTGAAGGCTGGGGAGATGAGCAGTTCTTC. This sequence joins TRBV29-1 and TRBJ2-1, with a possible D match to TRBD2 (5 bases). V dropped 1 base and J dropped 8 bases, with 9 bases sitting between them. This CDR3 contains 12 residues. Germline V gene data show CDR1 as SQVTM and CDR2 as ANQGSEA.